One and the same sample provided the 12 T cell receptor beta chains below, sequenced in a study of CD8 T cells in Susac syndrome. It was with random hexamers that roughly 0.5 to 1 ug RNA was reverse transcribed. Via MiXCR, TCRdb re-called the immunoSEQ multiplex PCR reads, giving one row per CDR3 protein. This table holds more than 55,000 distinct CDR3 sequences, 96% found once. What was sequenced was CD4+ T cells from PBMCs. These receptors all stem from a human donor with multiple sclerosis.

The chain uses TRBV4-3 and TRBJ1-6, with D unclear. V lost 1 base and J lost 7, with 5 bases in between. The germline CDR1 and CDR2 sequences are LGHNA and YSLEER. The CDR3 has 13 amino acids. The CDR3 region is CASSQGRNSPLHF. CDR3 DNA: TGCGCCAGCAGCCAAGGACGGAATTCACCCCTCCACTTT.

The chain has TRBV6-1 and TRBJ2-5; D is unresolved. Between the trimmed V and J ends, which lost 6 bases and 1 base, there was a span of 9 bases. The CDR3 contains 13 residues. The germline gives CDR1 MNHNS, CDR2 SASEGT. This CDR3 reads CASSGPFQETQYF. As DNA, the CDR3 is TGTGCCAGCAGCGGACCATTCCAAGAGACCCAGTACTTC.

Here the CDR3 DNA reads TGTGCCAGCAGCCTTCGACTAGCGGGACGCACCGGGGAGCTGTTTTTT. Its translation is CASSLRLAGRTGELFF. V usage is TRBV3-1 and J usage is TRBJ2-2; 11 bases are a match to TRBD2. The length of the CDR3 is 16 residues. The germline CDR1 and CDR2 sequences are LGHDT and YNNKEL (reference sequence). Germline trimming cut 4 bases from V and 4 bases from J; bases unmatched to any gene: 5.

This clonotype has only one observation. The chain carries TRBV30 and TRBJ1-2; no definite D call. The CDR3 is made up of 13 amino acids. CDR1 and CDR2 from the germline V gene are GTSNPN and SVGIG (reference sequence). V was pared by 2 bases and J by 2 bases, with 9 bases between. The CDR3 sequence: CAWSPSQNYGYTF. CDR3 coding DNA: TGTGCCTGGAGTCCATCGCAGAACTATGGCTACACCTTC.

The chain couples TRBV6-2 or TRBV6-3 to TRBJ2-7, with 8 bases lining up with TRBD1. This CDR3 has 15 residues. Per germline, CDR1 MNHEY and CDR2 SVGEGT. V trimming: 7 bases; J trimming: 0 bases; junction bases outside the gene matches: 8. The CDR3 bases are TGTGCCAGCAAACCCGGGACAGGCGACTCCTACGAGCAGTACTTC. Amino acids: CASKPGTGDSYEQYF.

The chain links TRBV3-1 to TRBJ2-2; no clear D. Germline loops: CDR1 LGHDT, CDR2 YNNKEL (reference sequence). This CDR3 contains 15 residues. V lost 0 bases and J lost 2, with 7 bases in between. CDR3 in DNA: TGTGCCAGCAGCCAAGATGACGAAAACACCGGGGAGCTGTTTTTT. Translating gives CASSQDDENTGELFF.

In nucleotides, the CDR3 is TGTGCCAGCAGCTTGGAGGCTAGCTCCTACGAGCAGTACTTC. Its protein is CASSLEASSYEQYF. V gene TRBV5-4 combines with J gene TRBJ2-7; D is undetermined. There are 14 residues in the CDR3. Germline CDR1 is SGHNT and CDR2 is YYREEE (reference sequence). Trimming shortened V by 0 bases and J by 0 bases, and 7 bases separated the two germline ends.

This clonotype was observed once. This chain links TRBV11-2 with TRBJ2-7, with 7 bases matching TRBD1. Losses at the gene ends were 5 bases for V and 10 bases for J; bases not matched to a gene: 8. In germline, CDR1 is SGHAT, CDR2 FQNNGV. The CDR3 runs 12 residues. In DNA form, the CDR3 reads TGTGCCAGCAGCCAAGACAGGGTCGGACAGTACTTC. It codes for CASSQDRVGQYF.

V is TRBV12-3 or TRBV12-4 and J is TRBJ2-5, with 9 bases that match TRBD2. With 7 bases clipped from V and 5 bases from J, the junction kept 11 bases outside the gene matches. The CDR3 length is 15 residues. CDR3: CASTLSAGGRETQYF. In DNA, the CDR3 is TGTGCCAGCACCCTATCGGCGGGGGGGCGGGAGACCCAGTACTTC.

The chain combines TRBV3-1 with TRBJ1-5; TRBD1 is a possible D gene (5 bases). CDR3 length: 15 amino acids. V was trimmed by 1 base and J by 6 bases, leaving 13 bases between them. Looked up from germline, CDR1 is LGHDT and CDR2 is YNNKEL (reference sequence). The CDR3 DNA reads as TGTGCCAGCAGCCAAGGTACTGAAGGGACTCAGCCCCAGCATTTT. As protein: CASSQGTEGTQPQHF.

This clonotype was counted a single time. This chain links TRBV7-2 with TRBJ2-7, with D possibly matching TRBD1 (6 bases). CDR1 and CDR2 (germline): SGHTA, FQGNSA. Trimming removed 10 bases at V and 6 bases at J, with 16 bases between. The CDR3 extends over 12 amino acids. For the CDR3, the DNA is TGTGCCACCGGGCTGGGGGCGGTCGAGCAGTACTTC. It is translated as CATGLGAVEQYF.

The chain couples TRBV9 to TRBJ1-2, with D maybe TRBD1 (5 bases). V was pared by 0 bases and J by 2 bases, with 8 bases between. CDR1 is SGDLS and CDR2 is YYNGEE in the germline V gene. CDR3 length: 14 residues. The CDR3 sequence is CASSVVTANYGYTF. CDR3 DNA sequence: TGTGCCAGCAGCGTAGTGACAGCAAACTATGGCTACACCTTC.